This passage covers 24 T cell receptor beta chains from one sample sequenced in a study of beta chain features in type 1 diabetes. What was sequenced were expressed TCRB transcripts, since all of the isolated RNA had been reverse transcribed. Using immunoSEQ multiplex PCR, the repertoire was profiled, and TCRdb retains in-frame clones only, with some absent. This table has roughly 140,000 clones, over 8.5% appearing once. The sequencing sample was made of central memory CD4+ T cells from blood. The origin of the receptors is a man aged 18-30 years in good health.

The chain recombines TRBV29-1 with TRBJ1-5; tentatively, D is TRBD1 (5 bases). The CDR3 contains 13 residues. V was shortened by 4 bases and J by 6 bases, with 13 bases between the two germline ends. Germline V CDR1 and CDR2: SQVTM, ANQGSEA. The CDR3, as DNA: TGCAGCGTTGGAGTGGGGGTGGGTCAGCCCCAGCATTTT. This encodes CSVGVGVGQPQHF.

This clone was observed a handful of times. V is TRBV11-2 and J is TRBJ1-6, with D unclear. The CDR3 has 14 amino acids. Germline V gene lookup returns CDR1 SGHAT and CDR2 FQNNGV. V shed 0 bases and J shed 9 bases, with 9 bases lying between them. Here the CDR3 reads CASSLEPAASPLHF. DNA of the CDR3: TGTGCCAGCAGCTTAGAGCCGGCAGCTTCACCCCTCCACTTT.

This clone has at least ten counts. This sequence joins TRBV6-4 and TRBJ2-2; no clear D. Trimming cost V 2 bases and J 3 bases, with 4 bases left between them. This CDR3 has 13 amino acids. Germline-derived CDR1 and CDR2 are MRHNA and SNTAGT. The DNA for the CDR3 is TGTGCCAGCAGTGACAGGGACACCGGGGAGCTGTTTTTT. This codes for CASSDRDTGELFF.

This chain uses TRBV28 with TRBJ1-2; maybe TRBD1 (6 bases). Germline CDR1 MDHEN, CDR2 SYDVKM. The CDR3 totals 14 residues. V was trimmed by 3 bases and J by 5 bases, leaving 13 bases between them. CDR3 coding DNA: TGTGCCAGCAGTTTTCCGGGACACATATATGGCTACACCTTC. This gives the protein CASSFPGHIYGYTF.

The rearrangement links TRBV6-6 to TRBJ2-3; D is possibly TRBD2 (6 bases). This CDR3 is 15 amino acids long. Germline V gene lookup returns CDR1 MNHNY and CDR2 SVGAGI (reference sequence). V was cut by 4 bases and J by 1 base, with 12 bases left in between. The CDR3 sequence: CASSFPGEGTDTQYF. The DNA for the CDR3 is TGTGCCAGCAGTTTCCCGGGGGAAGGCACAGATACGCAGTATTTT.

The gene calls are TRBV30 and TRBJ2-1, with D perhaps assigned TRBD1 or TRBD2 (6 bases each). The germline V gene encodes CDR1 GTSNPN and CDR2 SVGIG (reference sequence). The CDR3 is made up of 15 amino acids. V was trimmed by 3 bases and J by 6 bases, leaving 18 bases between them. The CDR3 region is CAWRDQARGRNEQFF. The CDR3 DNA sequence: TGTGCCTGGAGGGACCAGGCCCGGGGGCGCAATGAGCAGTTCTTC.

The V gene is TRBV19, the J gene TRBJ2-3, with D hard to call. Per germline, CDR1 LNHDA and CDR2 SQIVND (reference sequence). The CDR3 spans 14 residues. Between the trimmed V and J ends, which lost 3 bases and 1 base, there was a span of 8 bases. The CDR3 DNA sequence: TGTGCCAGTAGTATGGCATGGGGCACAGATACGCAGTATTTT. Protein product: CASSMAWGTDTQYF.

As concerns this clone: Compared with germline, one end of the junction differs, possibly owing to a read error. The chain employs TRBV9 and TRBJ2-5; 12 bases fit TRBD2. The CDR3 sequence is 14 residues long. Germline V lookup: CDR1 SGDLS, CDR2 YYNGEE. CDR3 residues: CASSQESTSGSRNF. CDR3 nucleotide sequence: TGTGCCAGCAGCCAAGAATCGACTAGCGGGAGTAGGAACTTC.

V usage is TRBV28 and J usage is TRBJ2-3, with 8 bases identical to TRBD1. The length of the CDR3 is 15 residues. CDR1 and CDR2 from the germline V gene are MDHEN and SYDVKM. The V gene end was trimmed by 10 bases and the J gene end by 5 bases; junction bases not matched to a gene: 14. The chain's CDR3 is CATGVVDRGGDTQYF. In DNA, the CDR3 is TGTGCCACGGGAGTTGTAGACAGGGGAGGAGATACGCAGTATTTT.

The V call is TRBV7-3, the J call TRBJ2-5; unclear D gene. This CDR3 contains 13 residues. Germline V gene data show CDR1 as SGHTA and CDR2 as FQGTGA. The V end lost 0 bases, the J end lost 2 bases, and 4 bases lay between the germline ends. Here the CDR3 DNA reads TGTGCCAGCAGCTTAACCAAACAAGAGACCCAGTACTTC. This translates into CASSLTKQETQYF.

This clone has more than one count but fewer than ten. The CDR3 sequence: CAISENLGDEQYF. The CDR3 DNA reads as TGTGCCATCAGTGAGAATCTTGGGGACGAGCAGTACTTC. This rearrangement joins TRBV10-3 to TRBJ2-7; D not certain. This CDR3 spans 13 amino acids. Trimming left V 2 bases short and J 5 bases short, with 10 bases between. CDR1 and CDR2 (germline): ENHRY, SYGVKD.

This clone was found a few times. As DNA, the CDR3 is TGTGCCAGCAGCTCAGACAGGGGAAACACCGGGGAGCTGTTTTTT. It yields the protein CASSSDRGNTGELFF. V gene TRBV5-5 combines with J gene TRBJ2-2, with TRBD1 identical over 8 bases. This CDR3 has 15 amino acids. J gave up 2 bases and V 3 bases, and 3 bases lay outside the gene matches. Germline V gene sequence: CDR1 SGHKS, CDR2 YYEKEE (reference sequence).

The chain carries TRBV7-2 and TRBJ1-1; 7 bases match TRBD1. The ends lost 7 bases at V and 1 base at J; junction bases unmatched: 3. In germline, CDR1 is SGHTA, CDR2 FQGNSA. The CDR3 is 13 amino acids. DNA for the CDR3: TGTGCCAGCATCCGGACAGGGAACACTGAAGCTTTCTTT. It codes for CASIRTGNTEAFF.

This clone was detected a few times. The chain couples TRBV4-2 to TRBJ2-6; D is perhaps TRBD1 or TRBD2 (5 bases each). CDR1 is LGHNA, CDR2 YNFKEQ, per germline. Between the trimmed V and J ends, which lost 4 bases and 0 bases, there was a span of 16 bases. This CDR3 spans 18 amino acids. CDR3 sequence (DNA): TGTGCCAGCAGCCTCGAGGCGAGGGGCTACTCTGGGGCCAACGTCCTGACTTTC. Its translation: CASSLEARGYSGANVLTF.

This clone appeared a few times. CDR3 bases: TGCAGCGTGACTTCAGGGACCCGAGGCACCGGGGAGCTGTTTTTT. This encodes CSVTSGTRGTGELFF. The J gene is TRBJ2-2, the V gene TRBV29-1; D tentatively reads TRBD1 or TRBD2 (5 bases each). Trimming took 6 bases from V and 4 from J, leaving 18 bases between them. CDR3 size: 15 residues. Germline CDR1 and CDR2: SQVTM and ANQGSEA.

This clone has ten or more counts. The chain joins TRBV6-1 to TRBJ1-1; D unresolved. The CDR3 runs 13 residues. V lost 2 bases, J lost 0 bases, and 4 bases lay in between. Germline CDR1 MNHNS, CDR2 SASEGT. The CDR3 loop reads CASSESVNTEAFF. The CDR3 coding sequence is TGTGCCAGCAGTGAATCTGTGAACACTGAAGCTTTCTTT.

The CDR3 spells CASSFRTGYNSPLHF. As DNA, the CDR3 is TGTGCCAGCAGCTTCAGAACAGGGTATAATTCACCCCTCCACTTT. V and J are TRBV7-2 and TRBJ1-6; a possible D gene is TRBD1 (6 bases). The germline CDR1 and CDR2 sequences are SGHTA and FQGNSA. This CDR3 has 15 residues. The V end was cut by 3 bases, the J end by 4 bases, with 10 bases between.

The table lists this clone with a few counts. CDR3 DNA sequence: TGTGCCAGCAGCTTAGGGGACAATTCCTACGAGCAGTACTTC. This encodes CASSLGDNSYEQYF. This chain links TRBV7-8 with TRBJ2-7; tentatively, D is TRBD1 (6 bases). Trimming left V 1 base short and J 1 base short, with 8 bases between. CDR3 length equals 14 residues. CDR1 is SGHVS, CDR2 FQNEAQ, per germline.

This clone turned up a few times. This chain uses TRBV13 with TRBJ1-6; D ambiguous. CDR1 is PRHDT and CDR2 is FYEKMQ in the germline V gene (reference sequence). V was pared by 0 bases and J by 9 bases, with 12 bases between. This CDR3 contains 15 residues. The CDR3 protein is CASSLGFPGSSPLHF. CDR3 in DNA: TGTGCCAGCAGCTTAGGGTTTCCGGGGAGTTCACCCCTCCACTTT.

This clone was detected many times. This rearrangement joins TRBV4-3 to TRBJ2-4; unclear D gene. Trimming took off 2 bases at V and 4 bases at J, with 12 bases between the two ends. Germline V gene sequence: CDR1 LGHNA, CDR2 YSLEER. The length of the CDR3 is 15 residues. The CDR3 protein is CASSQLGQNKNIQYF. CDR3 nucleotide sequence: TGCGCCAGCAGCCAACTCGGGCAAAATAAAAACATTCAGTACTTC.

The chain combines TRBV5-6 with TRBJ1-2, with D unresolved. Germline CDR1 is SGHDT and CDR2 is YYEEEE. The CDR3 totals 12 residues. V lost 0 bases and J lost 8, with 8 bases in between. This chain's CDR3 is CASSLESLGYTF. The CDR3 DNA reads TGTGCCAGCAGCTTGGAGAGTTTGGGCTACACCTTC.

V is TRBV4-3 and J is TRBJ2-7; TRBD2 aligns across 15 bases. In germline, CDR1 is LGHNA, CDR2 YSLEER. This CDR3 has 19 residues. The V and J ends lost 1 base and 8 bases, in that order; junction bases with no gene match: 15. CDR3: CASSQGSPLRTSGGGQQYF. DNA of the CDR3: TGCGCCAGCAGCCAAGGGTCTCCTCTGCGGACTAGCGGGGGGGGTCAGCAGTACTTC.

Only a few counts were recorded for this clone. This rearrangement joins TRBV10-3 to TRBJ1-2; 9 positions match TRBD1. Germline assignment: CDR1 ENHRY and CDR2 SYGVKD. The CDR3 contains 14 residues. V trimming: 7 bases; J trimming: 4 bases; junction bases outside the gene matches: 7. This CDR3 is CAITGDREGYGYTF. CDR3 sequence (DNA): TGTGCCATCACCGGGGACAGGGAAGGCTATGGCTACACCTTC.

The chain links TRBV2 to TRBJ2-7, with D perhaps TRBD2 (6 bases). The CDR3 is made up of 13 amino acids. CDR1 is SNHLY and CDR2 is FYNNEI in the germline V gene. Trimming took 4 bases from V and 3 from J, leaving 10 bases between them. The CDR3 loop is CASSVGTLYEQYF. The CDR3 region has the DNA TGTGCCAGCAGTGTGGGGACTCTCTACGAGCAGTACTTC.